Below, 12 T cell receptor beta chains from the same sample are listed, as sequenced in a study of blood T cell repertoires in COVID-19. Some clones are missing from TCRdb's copy, which holds only in-frame ones; the method was immunoSEQ multiplex PCR. The sample holds 150,000 to 200,000 clones; roughly 76% are singletons and the top ten take more than 9.5%. Sequences were obtained from peripheral blood. These receptors originate from a woman between 40 and 55 years old with COVID-19, enrolled during active disease.

V gene TRBV7-9 combines with J gene TRBJ2-3; TRBD2 agrees at 12 bases. From germline, CDR1 is SEHNR and CDR2 FQNEAQ (reference sequence). The length of the CDR3 is 15 residues. Trimming at V came to 6 bases and at J to 6 bases, leaving 7 bases not matched to a gene. The DNA for the CDR3 is TGTGCCAGCAGGTCACTAGCGGGAGGTTGGGATACGCAGTATTTT. It yields the protein CASRSLAGGWDTQYF.

The chain links TRBV7-3 to TRBJ2-4; 13 positions agree with TRBD2. The CDR3 contains 14 residues. Trimming removed 6 bases from V and 11 bases from J; junction bases left unmatched: 7. CDR1 and CDR2 (germline): SGHTA, FQGTGA. CDR3 sequence (DNA): TGTGCCAGCAGTGGACTAGCGGGGGAGTTGGTTCAGTACTTC. Protein product: CASSGLAGELVQYF.

CDR3 protein: CASMRAGGSTDTQYF. DNA of the CDR3: TGTGCCAGCATGAGAGCAGGGGGGAGCACAGATACGCAGTATTTT. This sequence joins TRBV28 and TRBJ2-3, with D tentatively TRBD1 (7 bases). The CDR3 covers 15 residues. Per the germline V gene, CDR1 is MDHEN and CDR2 is SYDVKM. Trimming took off 7 bases at V and 0 bases at J, with 14 bases between the two ends.

This clone showed up just a few times. The chain is built from TRBV11-2 and TRBJ2-1, with 13 bases that match TRBD2. There are 15 residues in the CDR3. With 5 bases clipped from V and 10 bases from J, the junction kept 8 bases outside the gene matches. Germline V lookup: CDR1 SGHAT, CDR2 FQNNGV. In nucleotides, the CDR3 is TGTGCCAGCAGCATCTCCGGGACTAGCGGGATAGAGCAGTTCTTC. This gives the protein CASSISGTSGIEQFF. The complete variable domain, with remaining parts taken from reference TRBV11-2 and TRBJ2-1, reads EAGVAQSPRYKIIEKRQSVAFWCNPISGHATLYWYQQILGQGPKLLIQFQNNGVVDDSQLPKDRFSAERLKGVDSTLKIQPAKLEDSAVYLCASSISGTSGIEQFFGPGTRLTVL.

The sample holds a few counts of this clone. The chain joins TRBV19 to TRBJ1-1; D remains unclear. Per germline, CDR1 LNHDA and CDR2 SQIVND (reference sequence). V was pared by 7 bases and J by 1 base, with 13 bases between. The CDR3 runs to 14 residues. The CDR3 bases are TGTGCCAGTAAATATACAGCGGCGAACACTGAAGCTTTCTTT. Translating it yields CASKYTAANTEAFF.

This clone was seen just once. V and J are TRBV6-2 or TRBV6-3 and TRBJ2-3; weak D call: TRBD2 (7 bases). Germline CDR1 reads MNHEY; CDR2 reads SVGEGT. Trimming removed 5 bases from V and 5 bases from J, with 17 bases in between. This CDR3 comprises 15 residues. The CDR3 loop reads CASSKVSGGRDTQYF. Written as DNA, the CDR3 is TGTGCCAGCAGTAAAGTATCGGGGGGCCGAGATACGCAGTATTTT.

The chain is built from TRBV2 and TRBJ1-6, with 8 bases lining up with TRBD1. Per germline, CDR1 SNHLY and CDR2 FYNNEI. The trim removed 6 bases at V and 10 bases at J, leaving 8 bases unmatched. The CDR3 covers 14 residues. The CDR3 protein is CASSRTGIGSPLHF. The CDR3 DNA is TGTGCCAGCAGCCGGACAGGGATTGGGTCACCCCTCCACTTT.

The chain links TRBV28 to TRBJ2-7; D might be TRBD1 (5 bases). Trimming stripped 2 bases from V and 2 bases from J, with 7 bases between. The germline V gene encodes CDR1 MDHEN and CDR2 SYDVKM. The CDR3 contains 13 residues. This CDR3 reads CASSLIQAYEQYF. CDR3 sequence (DNA): TGTGCCAGCAGTTTAATACAGGCCTACGAGCAGTACTTC.

This clone was counted once. The chain employs TRBV10-3 and TRBJ1-4; 9 bases are shared with TRBD1. The CDR3 is 14 amino acids. Per germline, CDR1 ENHRY and CDR2 SYGVKD. Germline trimming cut 3 bases from V and 5 bases from J; bases unmatched to any gene: 1. In nucleotides, the CDR3 is TGTGCCATCAGTGATGGGACAGGGAATGAAAAACTGTTTTTT. Translating gives CAISDGTGNEKLFF.

Only one count was recorded for this clone. The chain has TRBV6-4 and TRBJ2-1, with D unclear. CDR3 size: 13 residues. V was clipped by 4 bases and J by 6 bases, with 10 bases between them. The germline gives CDR1 MRHNA, CDR2 SNTAGT. CDR3 coding DNA: TGTGCCAGCAGTGTAAATTTCGGCAATGAGCAGTTCTTC. Residues: CASSVNFGNEQFF.

The gene calls are TRBV7-8 and TRBJ1-1; TRBD1 aligns across 9 bases. Germline CDR1 is SGHVS and CDR2 is FQNEAQ. Trimming took 2 bases from V and 6 from J; bases not matched to a gene: 4. This CDR3 has 14 residues. This CDR3 reads CASSLTGGLSEAFF. Here the CDR3 DNA reads TGTGCCAGCAGCTTAACAGGGGGCCTGTCTGAAGCTTTCTTT.

The V gene is TRBV15, the J gene TRBJ1-2; D is ambiguous. The V and J ends lost 0 bases and 7 bases respectively, with 15 bases between them. Germline V CDR1 and CDR2: LNHNV, YYDKDF (reference sequence). This CDR3 has 15 amino acids. The CDR3 region is CATSRDPEAPRGYTF. CDR3 DNA sequence: TGTGCCACCAGCAGAGATCCGGAGGCCCCTCGTGGCTACACCTTC.